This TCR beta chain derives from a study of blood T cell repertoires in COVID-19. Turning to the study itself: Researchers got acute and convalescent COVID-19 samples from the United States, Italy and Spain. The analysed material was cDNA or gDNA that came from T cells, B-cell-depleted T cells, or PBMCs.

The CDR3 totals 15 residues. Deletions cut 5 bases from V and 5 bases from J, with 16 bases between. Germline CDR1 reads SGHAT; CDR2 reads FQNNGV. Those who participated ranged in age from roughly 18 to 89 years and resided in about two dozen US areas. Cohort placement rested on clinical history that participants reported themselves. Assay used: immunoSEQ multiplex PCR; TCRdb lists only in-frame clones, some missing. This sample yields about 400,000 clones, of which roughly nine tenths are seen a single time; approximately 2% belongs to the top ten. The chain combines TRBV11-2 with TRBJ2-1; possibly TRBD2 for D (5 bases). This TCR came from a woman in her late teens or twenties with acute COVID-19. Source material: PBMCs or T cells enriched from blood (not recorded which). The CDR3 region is CASSPRLGGHNEQFF. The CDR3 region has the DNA TGTGCCAGCAGCCCCCGGCTAGGAGGACACAATGAGCAGTTCTTC.